This passage covers 11 T cell receptor beta chains from one sample sequenced in a study of OX40 agonist ivuxolimab in advanced cancers. Profiling relied on immunoSEQ multiplex PCR, and the TCRdb table lists in-frame clones only, not all of them. The sample lists 100,000 to 150,000 clones; roughly 92% were seen once. Sequenced here: CD4+ or CD8+ T cells sorted from blood, sampled in a trial of the OX40 agonist ivuxolimab. These receptors came from an adult with an advanced solid tumor such as melanoma, head and neck, liver or kidney cancer.

The chain links TRBV18 to TRBJ2-7, with a weak D call TRBD2 (5 bases). The CDR3 sequence is 15 residues long. Germline V gives CDR1 KGHSH, CDR2 LQKENI. V was trimmed by 0 bases and J by 2 bases, leaving 11 bases between them. The CDR3 spells CASSPPSEGTYEQYF. The CDR3 DNA follows: TGTGCCAGCTCACCACCGTCCGAGGGAACCTACGAGCAGTACTTC.

The gene calls are TRBV28 and TRBJ1-5; D gene uncertain. V shed 5 bases and J shed 5 bases, with 13 bases lying between them. Per germline, CDR1 MDHEN and CDR2 SYDVKM. The CDR3 contains 14 residues. CDR3 loop: CASSNQLLYQPQHF. CDR3 DNA: TGTGCCAGCAGTAATCAGCTTCTTTATCAGCCCCAGCATTTT.

The chain has TRBV28 and TRBJ2-1; 12 bases match TRBD2. This CDR3 has 20 residues. Germline V gives CDR1 MDHEN, CDR2 SYDVKM. V dropped 4 bases and J dropped 0; count of bases not matched to a gene: 13. CDR3 sequence (DNA): TGTGCCAGCAGTTCCCCCGCGGGACTAGCGGGCACGAGCTCCTACAATGAGCAGTTCTTC. It translates to CASSSPAGLAGTSSYNEQFF.

V and J are TRBV10-3 and TRBJ2-1, with TRBD2 identical over 10 bases. CDR3 length equals 15 residues. With V trimmed by 6 bases and J by 4 bases, 6 bases remained unmatched. In germline, CDR1 is ENHRY, CDR2 SYGVKD. The CDR3 sequence: CAIRAGTSAYNEQFF. The CDR3 coding sequence is TGTGCCATCAGGGCGGGGACTAGCGCTTACAATGAGCAGTTCTTC.

This chain links TRBV18 with TRBJ1-2; D gene ambiguous. This CDR3 spans 14 amino acids. The V end lost 5 bases, the J end lost 0 bases, and 10 bases lay between the germline ends. From germline, CDR1 is KGHSH and CDR2 LQKENI. CDR3 DNA: TGTGCCAGCTCAGATACCGGGACTAACTATGGCTACACCTTC. This sequence encodes CASSDTGTNYGYTF.

This clone was recorded a few times. V usage is TRBV11-2 and J usage is TRBJ2-7, with 13 bases aligning to TRBD2. This CDR3 is built from 18 residues. With 5 bases clipped from V and 2 bases from J, the junction kept 12 bases outside the gene matches. CDR1 is SGHAT, CDR2 FQNNGV, per germline. The CDR3 sequence is CASSLGLAGERGPYEQYF. The CDR3 DNA follows: TGTGCCAGCAGCCTTGGACTAGCGGGAGAGAGAGGGCCCTACGAGCAGTACTTC. The entire variable domain, with the rest obtained from reference TRBV11-2 and TRBJ2-7, is as follows: EAGVAQSPRYKIIEKRQSVAFWCNPISGHATLYWYQQILGQGPKLLIQFQNNGVVDDSQLPKDRFSAERLKGVDSTLKIQPAKLEDSAVYLCASSLGLAGERGPYEQYFGPGTRLTVT.

The chain employs TRBV13 and TRBJ2-5, with a tentative D call TRBD1 (5 bases). The closer fit of TRBJ2-7 to the DNA end suggests the J call may be wrong. Germline CDR1 is PRHDT and CDR2 is FYEKMQ (reference sequence). CDR3 length equals 14 residues. The CDR3 DNA sequence: TGTGCCAGCAGCTCCCGACAGTATCGGTACGAGCAGTACTTC. This translates into CASSSRQYRYEQYF.

The rearrangement uses TRBV29-1 and TRBJ2-3, with D unresolved. CDR3 length equals 12 residues. The V end was cut by 1 base, the J end by 5 bases, with 7 bases between. Germline V CDR1 and CDR2: SQVTM, ANQGSEA. CDR3: CSVEVNGDTQYF. CDR3 DNA: TGCAGCGTTGAAGTTAACGGAGATACGCAGTATTTT.

The V and J genes are TRBV19 and TRBJ2-3; 11 bases fit TRBD1. The CDR3 consists of 17 residues. CDR1 LNHDA and CDR2 SQIVND come from the germline V gene (reference sequence). V lost 4 bases and J lost 4; bases outside the gene matches: 10. The CDR3 DNA reads TGTGCCAGTAGTACGCACTCTGGACAGGGGGCTGCAGATACGCAGTATTTT. Translating gives CASSTHSGQGAADTQYF.

The V call is TRBV21-1, the J call TRBJ1-1; the table assigns TRBD1, which was not confirmed against the DNA. TRBV21-1 is marked as a pseudogene. CDR3 length: 15 amino acids. Here the CDR3 DNA reads TGTGCCAGCACATGTCCGGGCCCATCGGGTTGGGGCGCTTTCTTT. This codes for CASTCPGPSGWGAFF.

Here the CDR3 reads CASSITSGYQETQYF. The CDR3 DNA reads as TGTGCCAGTAGTATCACTAGCGGATACCAAGAGACCCAGTACTTC. V gene TRBV19 combines with J gene TRBJ2-5, with 8 bases that match TRBD2. The CDR3 has 15 residues. V was clipped by 3 bases and J by 0 bases; unmatched bases: 3. Germline V gene data show CDR1 as LNHDA and CDR2 as SQIVND (reference sequence).